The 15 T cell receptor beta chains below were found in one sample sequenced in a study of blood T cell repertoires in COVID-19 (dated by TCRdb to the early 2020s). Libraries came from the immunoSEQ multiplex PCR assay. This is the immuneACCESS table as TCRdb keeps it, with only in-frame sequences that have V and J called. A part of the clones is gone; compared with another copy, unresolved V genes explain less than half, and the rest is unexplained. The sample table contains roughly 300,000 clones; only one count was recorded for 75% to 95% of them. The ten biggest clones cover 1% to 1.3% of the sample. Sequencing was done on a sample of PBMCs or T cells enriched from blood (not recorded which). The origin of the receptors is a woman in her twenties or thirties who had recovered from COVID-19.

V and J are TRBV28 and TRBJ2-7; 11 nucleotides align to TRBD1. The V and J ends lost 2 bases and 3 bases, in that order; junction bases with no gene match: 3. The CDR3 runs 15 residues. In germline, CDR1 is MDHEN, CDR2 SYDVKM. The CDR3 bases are TGTGCCAGCAGTTTAACTGGGACAGGGGGCTACGAGCAGTACTTC. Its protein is CASSLTGTGGYEQYF.

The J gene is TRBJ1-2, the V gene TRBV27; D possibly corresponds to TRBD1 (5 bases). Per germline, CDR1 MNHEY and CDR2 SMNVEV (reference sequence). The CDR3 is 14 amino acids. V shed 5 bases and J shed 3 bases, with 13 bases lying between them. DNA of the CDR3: TGTGCCAGCAGTCCGCCCGGGGGGTACTATGGCTACACCTTC. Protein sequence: CASSPPGGYYGYTF.

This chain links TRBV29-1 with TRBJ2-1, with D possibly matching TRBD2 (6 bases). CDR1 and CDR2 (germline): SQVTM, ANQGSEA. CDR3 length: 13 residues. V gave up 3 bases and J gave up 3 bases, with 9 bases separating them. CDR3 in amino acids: CSVESDYYNEQFF. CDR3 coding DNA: TGCAGCGTTGAGTCGGACTACTACAATGAGCAGTTCTTC.

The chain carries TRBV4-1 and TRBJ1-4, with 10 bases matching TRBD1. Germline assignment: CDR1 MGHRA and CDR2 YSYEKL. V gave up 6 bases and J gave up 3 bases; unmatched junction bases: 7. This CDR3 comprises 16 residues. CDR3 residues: CASRNRDRGANEKLFF. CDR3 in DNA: TGCGCCAGCAGAAACCGGGACAGGGGAGCTAATGAAAAACTGTTTTTT.

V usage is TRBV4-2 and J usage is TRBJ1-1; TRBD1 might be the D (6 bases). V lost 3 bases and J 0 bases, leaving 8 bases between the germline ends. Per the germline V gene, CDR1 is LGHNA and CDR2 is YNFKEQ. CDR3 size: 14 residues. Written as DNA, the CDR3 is TGTGCCAGCAGCCATACAGGGATGAACACTGAAGCTTTCTTT. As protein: CASSHTGMNTEAFF.

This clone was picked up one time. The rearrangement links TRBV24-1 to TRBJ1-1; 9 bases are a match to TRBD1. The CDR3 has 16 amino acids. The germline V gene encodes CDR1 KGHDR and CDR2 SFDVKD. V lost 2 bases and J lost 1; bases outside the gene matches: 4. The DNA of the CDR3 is TGTGCCACCAGTGATTCTGGGACAGGGACGAACACTGAAGCTTTCTTT. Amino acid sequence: CATSDSGTGTNTEAFF.

Here the CDR3 reads CASSSVASVQFF. In DNA form, the CDR3 reads TGTGCCAGCAGTTCCGTAGCTTCCGTGCAGTTCTTC. J is TRBJ2-1 and V is TRBV6-5; D is unclear. Germline V gene lookup returns CDR1 MNHEY and CDR2 SVGAGI. The CDR3 runs 12 residues. V was shortened by 4 bases and J by 12 bases, with 13 bases between the two germline ends.

CDR3 bases: TGTGGAGTGTCTGGCTATGGCTACACCTTC. It codes for CGVSGYGYTF. The chain combines TRBV28 with TRBJ1-2; unclear D gene. CDR3 length: 10 amino acids. The germline V gene has CDR1 MDHEN and CDR2 SYDVKM.

CDR3 DNA: TGTGCCAGCAGCCTTAGTACAGGGGCCAACTATGGCTACACCTTC. Residues: CASSLSTGANYGYTF. The V gene is TRBV7-9, the J gene TRBJ1-2, with 7 bases fitting TRBD1. The germline V gene has CDR1 SEHNR and CDR2 FQNEAQ (reference sequence). CDR3 size: 15 residues. V shed 5 bases and J 2 bases; nucleotides not matched to a gene: 8.

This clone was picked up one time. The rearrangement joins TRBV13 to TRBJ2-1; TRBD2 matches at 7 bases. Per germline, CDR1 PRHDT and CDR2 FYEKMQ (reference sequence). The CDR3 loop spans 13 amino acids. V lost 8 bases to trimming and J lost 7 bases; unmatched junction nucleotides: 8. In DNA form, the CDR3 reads TGTGCCAGCTGGACGGGAGGAAGTAATGAGCAGTTCTTC. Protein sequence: CASWTGGSNEQFF. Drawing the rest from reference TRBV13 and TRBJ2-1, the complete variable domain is AAGVIQSPRHLIKEKRETATLKCYPIPRHDTVYWYQQGPGQDPQFLISFYEKMQSDKGSIPDRFSAQQFSDYHSELNMSSLELGDSALYFCASWTGGSNEQFFGPGTRLTVL.

The DNA of the CDR3 is TGTGCCAGCAGTTACACGGTTAATACAGGGAACAATGAGCAGTTCTTC. Protein: CASSYTVNTGNNEQFF. V and J are TRBV6-6 and TRBJ2-1; D is possibly TRBD1 (6 bases). The CDR3 is made up of 16 amino acids. V was pared by 2 bases and J by 5 bases, with 16 bases between. The V gene's germline CDR1 is MNHNY and CDR2 SVGAGI (reference sequence).

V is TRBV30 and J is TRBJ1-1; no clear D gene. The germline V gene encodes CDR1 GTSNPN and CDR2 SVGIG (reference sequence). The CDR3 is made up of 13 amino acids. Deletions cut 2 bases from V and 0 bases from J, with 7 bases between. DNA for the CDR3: TGTGCCTGGAGTCCATCAATGAACACTGAAGCTTTCTTT. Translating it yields CAWSPSMNTEAFF.

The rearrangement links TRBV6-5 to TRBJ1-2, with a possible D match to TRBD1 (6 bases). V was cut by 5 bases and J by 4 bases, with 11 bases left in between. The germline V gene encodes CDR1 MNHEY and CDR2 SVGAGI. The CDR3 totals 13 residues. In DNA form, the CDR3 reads TGTGCCAGCAGTAGACAGGAGATCTATGGCTACACCTTC. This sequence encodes CASSRQEIYGYTF.

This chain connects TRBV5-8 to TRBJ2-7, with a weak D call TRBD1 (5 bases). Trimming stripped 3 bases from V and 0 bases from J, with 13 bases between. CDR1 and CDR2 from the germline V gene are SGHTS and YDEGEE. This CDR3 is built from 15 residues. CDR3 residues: CASSYGALSSYEQYF. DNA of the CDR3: TGTGCCAGCAGCTATGGGGCCCTGAGCTCCTACGAGCAGTACTTC. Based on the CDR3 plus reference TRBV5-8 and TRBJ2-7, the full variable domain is EAGVTQSPTHLIKTRGQQATLRCSPISGHTSVYWYQQALGLGLQFLLWYDEGEERNRGNFPPRFSGRQFPNYSSELNVNALELEDSALYLCASSYGALSSYEQYFGPGTRLTVT.

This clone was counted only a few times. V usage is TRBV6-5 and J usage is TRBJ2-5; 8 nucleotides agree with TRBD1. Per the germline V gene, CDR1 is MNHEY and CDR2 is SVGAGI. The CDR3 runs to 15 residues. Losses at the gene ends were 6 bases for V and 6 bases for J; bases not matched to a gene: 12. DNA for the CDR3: TGTGCCAGCAGGCCCGGACAGGGTGATGAAAAGACCCAGTACTTC. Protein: CASRPGQGDEKTQYF.